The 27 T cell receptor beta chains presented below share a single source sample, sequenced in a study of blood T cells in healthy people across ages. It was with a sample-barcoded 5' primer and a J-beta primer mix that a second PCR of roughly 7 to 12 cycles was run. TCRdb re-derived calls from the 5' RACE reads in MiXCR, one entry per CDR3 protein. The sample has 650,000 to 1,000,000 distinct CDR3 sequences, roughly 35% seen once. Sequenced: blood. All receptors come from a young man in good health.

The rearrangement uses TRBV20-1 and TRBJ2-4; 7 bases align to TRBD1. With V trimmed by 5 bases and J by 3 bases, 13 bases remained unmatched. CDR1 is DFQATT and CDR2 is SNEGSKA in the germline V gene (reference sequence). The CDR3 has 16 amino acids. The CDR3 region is CSAPKDREIVKNIQYF. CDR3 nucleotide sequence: TGCAGTGCTCCTAAAGACAGGGAGATAGTCAAAAACATTCAGTACTTC.

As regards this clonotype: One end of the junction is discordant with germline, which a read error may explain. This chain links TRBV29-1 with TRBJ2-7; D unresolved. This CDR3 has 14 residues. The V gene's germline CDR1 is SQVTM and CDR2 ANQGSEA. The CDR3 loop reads CSVVSRSPSYEQSF. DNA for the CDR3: TGCAGCGTTGTTTCCCGCAGCCCTTCCTACGAGCAGTCCTTC.

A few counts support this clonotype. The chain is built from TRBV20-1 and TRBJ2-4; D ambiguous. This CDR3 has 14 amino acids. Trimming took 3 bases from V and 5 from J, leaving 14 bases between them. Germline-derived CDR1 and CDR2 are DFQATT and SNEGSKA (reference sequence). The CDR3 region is CSASDNRPQNIQYF. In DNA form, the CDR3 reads TGCAGTGCTAGCGATAATAGGCCTCAAAACATTCAGTACTTC.

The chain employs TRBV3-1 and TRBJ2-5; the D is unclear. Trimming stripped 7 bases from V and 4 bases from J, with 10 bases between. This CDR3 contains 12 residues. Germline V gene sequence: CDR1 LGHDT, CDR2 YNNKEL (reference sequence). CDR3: CASTLLGETQYF. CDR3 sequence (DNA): TGTGCCAGCACCCTCTTAGGAGAGACCCAGTACTTC.

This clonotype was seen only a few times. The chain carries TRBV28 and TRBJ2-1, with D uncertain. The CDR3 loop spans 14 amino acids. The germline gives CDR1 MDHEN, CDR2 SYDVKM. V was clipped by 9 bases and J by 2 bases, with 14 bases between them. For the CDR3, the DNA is TGTGCCAGTATCACGAATGCCCCCTACAATGAGCAGTTCTTC. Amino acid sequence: CASITNAPYNEQFF. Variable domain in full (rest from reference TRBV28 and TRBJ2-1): DVKVTQSSRYLVKRTGEKVFLECVQDMDHENMFWYRQDPGLGLRLIYFSYDVKMKEKGDIPEGYSVSREKKERFSLILESASTNQTSMYLCASITNAPYNEQFFGPGTRLTVL.

The CDR3 sequence is CASSLNRQQETQFF. The CDR3 DNA reads TGTGCCAGCAGCTTAAATAGGCAACAAGAGACCCAGTTCTTC. This sequence joins TRBV7-9 and TRBJ2-5; D unresolved. The DNA end favors TRBJ2-1, so the J call may be wrong. The CDR3 loop spans 14 amino acids. Germline V gives CDR1 SEHNR, CDR2 FQNEAQ (reference sequence).

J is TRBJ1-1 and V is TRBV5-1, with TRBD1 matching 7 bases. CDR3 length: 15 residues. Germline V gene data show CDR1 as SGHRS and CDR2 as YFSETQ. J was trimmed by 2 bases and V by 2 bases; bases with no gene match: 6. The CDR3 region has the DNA TGCGCCAGCAGCTTAACAGGGGTTGAAAACACTGAAGCTTTCTTT. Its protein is CASSLTGVENTEAFF.

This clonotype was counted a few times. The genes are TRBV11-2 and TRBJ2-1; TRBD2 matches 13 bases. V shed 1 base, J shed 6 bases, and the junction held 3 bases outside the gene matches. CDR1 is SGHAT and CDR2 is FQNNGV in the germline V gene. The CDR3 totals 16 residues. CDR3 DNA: TGTGCCAGCAGCTTAGGATGGACTAGCGGGGGCAATGAGCAGTTCTTC. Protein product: CASSLGWTSGGNEQFF.

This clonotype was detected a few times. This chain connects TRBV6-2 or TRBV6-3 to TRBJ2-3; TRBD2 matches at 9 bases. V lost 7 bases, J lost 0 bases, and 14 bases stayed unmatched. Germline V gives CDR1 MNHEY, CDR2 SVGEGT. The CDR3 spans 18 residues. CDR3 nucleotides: TGTGCCAGCACCCCTTGGACTGAGCGGGGGGCCAGCACAGATACGCAGTATTTT. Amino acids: CASTPWTERGASTDTQYF.

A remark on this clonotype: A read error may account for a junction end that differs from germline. The CDR3 region is CASSLASGGSYNERFF. In DNA form, the CDR3 reads TGTGCCAGCAGCTTAGCTAGCGGGGGCTCCTACAATGAGCGGTTCTTC. The chain combines TRBV11-2 with TRBJ2-1, with TRBD2 identical over 10 bases. Germline-derived CDR1 and CDR2 are SGHAT and FQNNGV. The CDR3 covers 16 residues.

This chain's CDR3 is CASKVKGLVLSPLHF. The CDR3 DNA follows: TGTGCCAGCAAAGTTAAGGGGCTGGTTTTGTCACCCCTCCACTTT. The chain combines TRBV2 with TRBJ1-6, with D possibly matching TRBD1 (5 bases). Germline V gene sequence: CDR1 SNHLY, CDR2 FYNNEI. Trimming removed 7 bases at V and 10 bases at J, with 20 bases between. There are 15 residues in the CDR3. The whole variable domain, filled in from reference TRBV2 and TRBJ1-6, reads EPEVTQTPSHQVTQMGQEVILRCVPISNHLYFYWYRQILGQKVEFLVSFYNNEISEKSEIFDDQFSVERPDGSNFTLKIRSTKLEDSAMYFCASKVKGLVLSPLHFGNGTRLTVT.

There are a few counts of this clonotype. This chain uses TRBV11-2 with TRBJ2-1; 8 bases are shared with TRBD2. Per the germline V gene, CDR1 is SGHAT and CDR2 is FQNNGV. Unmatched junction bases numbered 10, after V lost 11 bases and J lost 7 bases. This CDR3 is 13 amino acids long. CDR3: CADSSGGLNEQFF. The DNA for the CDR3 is TGTGCCGACTCCTCGGGGGGGCTTAATGAGCAGTTCTTC.

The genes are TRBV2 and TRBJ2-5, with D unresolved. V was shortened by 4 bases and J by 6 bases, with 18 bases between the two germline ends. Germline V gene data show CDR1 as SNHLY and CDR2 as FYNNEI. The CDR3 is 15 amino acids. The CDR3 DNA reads TGTGCCAGCAGTGGAGGCACCATGCTTTCCAAGACCCAGTACTTC. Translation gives CASSGGTMLSKTQYF.

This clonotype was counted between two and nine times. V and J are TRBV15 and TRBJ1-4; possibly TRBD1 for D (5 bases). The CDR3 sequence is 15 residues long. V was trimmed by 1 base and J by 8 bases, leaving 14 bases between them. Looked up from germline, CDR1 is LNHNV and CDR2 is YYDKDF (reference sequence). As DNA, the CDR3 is TGTGCCACCAGCAGAGCCCGGGACGGTGGGGAAAAACTGTTTTTT. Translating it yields CATSRARDGGEKLFF.

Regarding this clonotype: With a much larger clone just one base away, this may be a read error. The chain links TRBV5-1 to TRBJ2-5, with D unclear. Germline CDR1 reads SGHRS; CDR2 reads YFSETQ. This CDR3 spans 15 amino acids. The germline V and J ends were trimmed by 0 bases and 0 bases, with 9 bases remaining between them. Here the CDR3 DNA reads TGCGCCAGCAGCTTGGCTGTCCAGAACCAAGAGACCCAGTACTTC. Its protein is CASSLAVQNQETQYF.

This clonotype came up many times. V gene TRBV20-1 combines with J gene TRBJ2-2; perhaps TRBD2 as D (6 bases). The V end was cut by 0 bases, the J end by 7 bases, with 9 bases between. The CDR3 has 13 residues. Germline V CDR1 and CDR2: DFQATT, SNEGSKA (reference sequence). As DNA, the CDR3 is TGCAGTGCTAGAGATCTGGGGGGCGGGGAGCTGTTTTTT. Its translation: CSARDLGGGELFF.

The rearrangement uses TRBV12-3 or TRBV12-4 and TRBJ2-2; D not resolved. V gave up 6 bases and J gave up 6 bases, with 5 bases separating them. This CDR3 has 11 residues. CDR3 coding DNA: TGTGCCAGCAGCGTTTCCGGGGAGCTGTTTTTT. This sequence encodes CASSVSGELFF.

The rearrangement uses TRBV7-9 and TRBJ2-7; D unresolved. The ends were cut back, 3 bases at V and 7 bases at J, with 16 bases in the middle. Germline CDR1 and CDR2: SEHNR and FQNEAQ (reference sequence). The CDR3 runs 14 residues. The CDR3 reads CASSLAGTHNEQYF. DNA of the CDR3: TGTGCCAGCAGCTTGGCAGGTACCCACAATGAGCAGTACTTC.

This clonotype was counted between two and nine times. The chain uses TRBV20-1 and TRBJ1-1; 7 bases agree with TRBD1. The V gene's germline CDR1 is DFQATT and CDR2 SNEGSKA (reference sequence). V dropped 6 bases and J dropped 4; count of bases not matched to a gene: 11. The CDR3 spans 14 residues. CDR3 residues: CSARDRESPTEAFF. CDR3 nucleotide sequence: TGCAGTGCCCGCGACAGGGAGTCCCCCACTGAAGCTTTCTTT.

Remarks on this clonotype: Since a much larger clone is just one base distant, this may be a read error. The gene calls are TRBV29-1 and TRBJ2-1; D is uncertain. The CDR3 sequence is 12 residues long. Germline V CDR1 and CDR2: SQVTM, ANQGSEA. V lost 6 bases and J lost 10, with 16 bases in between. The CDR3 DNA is TGCAGCGTAGGGTTTAGCACCTACGAGCAGTTCTTC. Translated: CSVGFSTYEQFF.

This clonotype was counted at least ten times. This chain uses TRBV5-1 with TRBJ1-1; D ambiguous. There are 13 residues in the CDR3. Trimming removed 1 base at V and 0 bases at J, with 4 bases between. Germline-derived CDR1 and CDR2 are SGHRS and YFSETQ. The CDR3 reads CASSLRLNTEAFF. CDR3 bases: TGCGCCAGCAGCTTGAGATTGAACACTGAAGCTTTCTTT.

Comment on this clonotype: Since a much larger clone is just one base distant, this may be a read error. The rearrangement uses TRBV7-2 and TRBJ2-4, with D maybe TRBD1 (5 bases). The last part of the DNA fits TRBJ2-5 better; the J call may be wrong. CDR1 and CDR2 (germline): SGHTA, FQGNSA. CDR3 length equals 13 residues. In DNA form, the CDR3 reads TGTGCCAGCAGCTGGGGCATCCAAGAGACCCAGTACTTC. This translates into CASSWGIQETQYF.

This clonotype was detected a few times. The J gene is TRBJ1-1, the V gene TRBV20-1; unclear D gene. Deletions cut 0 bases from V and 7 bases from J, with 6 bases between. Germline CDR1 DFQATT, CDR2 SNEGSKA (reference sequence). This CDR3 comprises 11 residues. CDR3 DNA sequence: TGCAGTGCTAGAGAAGGGCGTGAAGCTTTCTTT. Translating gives CSAREGREAFF.

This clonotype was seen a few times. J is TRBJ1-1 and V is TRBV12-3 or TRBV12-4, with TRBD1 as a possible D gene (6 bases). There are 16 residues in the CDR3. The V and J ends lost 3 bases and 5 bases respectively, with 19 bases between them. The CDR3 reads CASSLGAGGPGTEAFF. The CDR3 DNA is TGTGCCAGCAGTTTGGGGGCAGGAGGCCCGGGTACTGAAGCTTTCTTT.

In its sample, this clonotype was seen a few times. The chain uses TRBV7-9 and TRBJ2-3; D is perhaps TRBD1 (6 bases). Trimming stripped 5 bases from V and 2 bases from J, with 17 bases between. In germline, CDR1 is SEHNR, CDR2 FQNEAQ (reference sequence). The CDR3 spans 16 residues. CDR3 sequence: CASSPVLLGATDTQYF. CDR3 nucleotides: TGTGCCAGCAGCCCGGTCCTTCTGGGGGCCACAGATACGCAGTATTTT.

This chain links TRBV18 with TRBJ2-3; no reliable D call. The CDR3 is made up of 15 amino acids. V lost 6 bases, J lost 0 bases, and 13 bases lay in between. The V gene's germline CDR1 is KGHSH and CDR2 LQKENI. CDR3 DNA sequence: TGTGCCAGCTCTCCCATGGGCAGTAGCACAGATACGCAGTATTTT. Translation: CASSPMGSSTDTQYF.

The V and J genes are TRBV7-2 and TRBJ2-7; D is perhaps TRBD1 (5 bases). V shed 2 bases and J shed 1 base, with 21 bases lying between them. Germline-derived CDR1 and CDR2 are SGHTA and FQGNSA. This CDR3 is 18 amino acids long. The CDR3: CASSLLLGHRTRSYEQYF. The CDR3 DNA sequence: TGTGCCAGCAGCTTATTGTTAGGACACCGAACCCGATCCTACGAGCAGTACTTC. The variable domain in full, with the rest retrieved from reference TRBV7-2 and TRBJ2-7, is GAGVSQSPSNKVTEKGKDVELRCDPISGHTALYWYRQSLGQGLEFLIYFQGNSAPDKSGLPSDRFSAERTGGSVSTLTIQRTQQEDSAVYLCASSLLLGHRTRSYEQYFGPGTRLTVT.